This passage covers 30 T cell receptor beta chains from one sample sequenced in a study of regulatory T cells in long-lasting Graves disease. Regarding time point: newly diagnosed GD, antithyroid drugs for less than 3 months. From PBMCs, RNA was extracted and then used to make the TCR library. Sequencing libraries for TCR beta were prepared with iRepertoire HTBI primers and Arm-PCR of CDR3 regions. One entry per CDR3 protein, called by TCRdb with MiXCR from the multiplex PCR reads. The sample consists of some 200,000 distinct CDR3 sequences, around 20% of them appearing once. This sample was shared with a second study, whose subject was T cells in Graves' hyperthyroidism and ophthalmopathy.

The sample consisted of peripheral blood mononuclear cells (PBMCs), taken at new diagnosis, from a patient treated with antithyroid drugs. The receptors were gathered from a woman in her 30s with Graves disease.

This clonotype appeared many times. The V call is TRBV24-1, the J call TRBJ2-1, with 11 positions matching TRBD2. Per the germline V gene, CDR1 is KGHDR and CDR2 is SFDVKD. Losses at the gene ends were 2 bases for V and 1 base for J; bases not matched to a gene: 0. The CDR3 spans 16 residues. The CDR3 protein is CATSDSSGRSYNEQFF. The CDR3 bases are TGTGCCACCAGTGATTCTAGCGGGAGGTCCTACAATGAGCAGTTCTTC.

This clonotype was found many times. This chain joins TRBV18 and TRBJ1-5, with 8 bases that match TRBD1. This CDR3 region has 14 residues. With V trimmed by 5 bases and J by 2 bases, 2 bases remained unmatched. Germline V gene data show CDR1 as KGHSH and CDR2 as LQKENI. CDR3 DNA sequence: TGTGCCAGCTCAAAGACAGGGGGCAATCAGCCCCAGCATTTT. Amino acid sequence: CASSKTGGNQPQHF.

This clonotype was recorded at least ten times. The rearrangement links TRBV20-1 to TRBJ1-1, with TRBD1 identical over 7 bases. This CDR3 comprises 16 residues. Looked up from germline, CDR1 is DFQATT and CDR2 is SNEGSKA (reference sequence). Trimming cost V 0 bases and J 1 base; bases outside gene matches: 8. CDR3 protein: CSARDYQGGPNTEAFF. In DNA, the CDR3 is TGCAGTGCTAGAGATTACCAGGGGGGGCCGAACACTGAAGCTTTCTTT.

Only a few counts were recorded for this clonotype. This chain uses TRBV6-2 or TRBV6-3 with TRBJ2-7; the D is unclear. Germline V CDR1 and CDR2: MNHEY, SVGEGT. V was trimmed by 2 bases and J by 6 bases, leaving 17 bases between them. The CDR3 is 15 residues long. CDR3: CASSYLPAKNTEQYF. The CDR3 DNA follows: TGTGCCAGCAGTTACCTCCCGGCAAAAAATACCGAGCAGTACTTC.

This clonotype was observed at least ten times. The chain couples TRBV9 to TRBJ2-2; tentatively, D is TRBD2 (6 bases). Germline CDR1 and CDR2: SGDLS and YYNGEE. CDR3 size: 15 residues. V gave up 2 bases and J gave up 7 bases, with 15 bases separating them. The CDR3 DNA reads as TGTGCCAGCAGCGTTTCCGGGAGTGCGGGCGGGGAGCTGTTTTTT. Amino acid sequence: CASSVSGSAGGELFF.

This clonotype was detected ten times or more. The chain uses TRBV24-1 and TRBJ1-2; 7 bases fit TRBD1. CDR1 and CDR2 (germline): KGHDR, SFDVKD. V dropped 7 bases and J dropped 4; count of bases not matched to a gene: 5. This CDR3 is 13 amino acids long. The CDR3 is CATSAGQVYGYTF. DNA for the CDR3: TGTGCCACCAGCGCAGGACAGGTCTATGGCTACACCTTC.

A few counts support this clonotype. CDR3: CASSLGDRPKETQYF. For the CDR3, the DNA is TGCGCCAGCAGCTTGGGGGATCGGCCAAAAGAGACCCAGTACTTC. V is TRBV5-1 and J is TRBJ2-5; D unclear. V was trimmed by 0 bases and J by 3 bases, leaving 12 bases between them. The CDR3 is made up of 15 amino acids. Germline V lookup: CDR1 SGHRS, CDR2 YFSETQ. The whole variable domain, filled in from reference TRBV5-1 and TRBJ2-5, reads KAGVTQTPRYLIKTRGQQVTLSCSPISGHRSVSWYQQTPGQGLQFLFEYFSETQRNKGNFPGRFSGRQFSNSRSEMNVSTLELGDSALYLCASSLGDRPKETQYFGPGTRLLVL.

This clonotype has a count of ten or more. This sequence joins TRBV11-2 and TRBJ1-2; D may be TRBD1 (5 bases). Per the germline V gene, CDR1 is SGHAT and CDR2 is FQNNGV. V gave up 5 bases and J gave up 5 bases, with 21 bases separating them. The length of the CDR3 is 16 residues. The CDR3 nucleotides are TGTGCCAGCAGCCCCGGAGGGACGGTTAGTGGGTATGGCTACACCTTC. The encoded protein is CASSPGGTVSGYGYTF.

The table lists this clonotype with many counts. The chain recombines TRBV24-1 with TRBJ1-2; perhaps TRBD1 as D (6 bases). Trimming cost V 2 bases and J 4 bases, with 7 bases left between them. The CDR3 loop spans 13 amino acids. In germline, CDR1 is KGHDR, CDR2 SFDVKD. CDR3 in DNA: TGTGCCACCAGTGATTCGACAGGCTATGGCTACACCTTC. Its translation is CATSDSTGYGYTF.

The V gene is TRBV11-3, the J gene TRBJ2-7, with a possible D match to TRBD1 (6 bases). This CDR3 contains 14 residues. V was trimmed by 1 base and J by 3 bases, leaving 10 bases between them. In germline, CDR1 is SGHNT, CDR2 YENEEA. The CDR3 DNA reads as TGTGCCAGCAGCTTAGTAGAAGGGGGCTACGAGCAGTACTTC. Encoded protein: CASSLVEGGYEQYF.

This clonotype was seen at least ten times. This chain uses TRBV28 with TRBJ2-7; 7 bases map to TRBD1. The germline V gene has CDR1 MDHEN and CDR2 SYDVKM. V shed 1 base and J 5 bases; nucleotides not matched to a gene: 11. The CDR3 has 16 residues. CDR3 protein: CASSLFLGDSAHEQYF. CDR3 coding DNA: TGTGCCAGCAGTTTATTTCTGGGGGACAGCGCCCACGAGCAGTACTTC.

At least ten counts were recorded for this clonotype. This sequence joins TRBV30 and TRBJ2-3; D unresolved. V shed 0 bases and J shed 8 bases, with 12 bases lying between them. The germline CDR1 and CDR2 sequences are GTSNPN and SVGIG (reference sequence). The CDR3 is 13 amino acids. The DNA for the CDR3 is TGTGCCTGGAGTGTACTGAATATGGTTACGCAGTATTTT. The encoded protein is CAWSVLNMVTQYF.

This chain links TRBV28 with TRBJ2-3, with TRBD1 matching over 7 bases. Germline V gene lookup returns CDR1 MDHEN and CDR2 SYDVKM. The CDR3 contains 16 residues. The V gene end was trimmed by 4 bases and the J gene end by 6 bases; junction bases not matched to a gene: 13. The CDR3 DNA is TGTGCCAGCAGTTCCCCTCCCGCAGGGGGATCTGATACGCAGTATTTT. Its translation is CASSSPPAGGSDTQYF.

This clonotype was detected many times. The CDR3 loop reads CASSPRVDGNTPNEQFF. Here the CDR3 DNA reads TGTGCCAGCTCCCCTAGAGTAGACGGCAACACCCCTAATGAGCAGTTCTTC. The J gene is TRBJ2-1, the V gene TRBV18; D ambiguous. The V end lost 6 bases, the J end lost 7 bases, and 25 bases lay between the germline ends. The V gene's germline CDR1 is KGHSH and CDR2 LQKENI. The CDR3 sequence is 17 residues long.

In this sample, this clonotype turned up a few times. The V call is TRBV5-1, the J call TRBJ2-3; 9 bases map to TRBD1. This CDR3 is built from 15 residues. Trimming cost V 4 bases and J 2 bases; bases outside gene matches: 5. The V gene's germline CDR1 is SGHRS and CDR2 YFSETQ. The CDR3 nucleotides read TGCGCCAGCAGCCCCCGGGACAGGGCCACAGATACGCAGTATTTT. It yields the protein CASSPRDRATDTQYF.

The gene calls are TRBV7-3 and TRBJ2-7; TRBD2 aligns across 9 bases. J gave up 2 bases and V 8 bases, and 7 bases lay outside the gene matches. Germline CDR1 is SGHTA and CDR2 is FQGTGA. CDR3 length: 14 amino acids. The CDR3 sequence is CASAAGGSAYEQYF. As DNA, the CDR3 is TGTGCCAGCGCCGCGGGAGGGTCGGCCTACGAGCAGTACTTC.

A remark on this clonotype: This clone may be a read error of a much larger clone one base away. V and J are TRBV30 and TRBJ2-3; D remains ambiguous. Trimming took off 0 bases at V and 0 bases at J, with 10 bases between the two ends. This CDR3 has 15 amino acids. Germline CDR1 reads GTSNPN; CDR2 reads SVGIG (reference sequence). The CDR3 nucleotides are TGTGCCTGGAGTGTCAGCAGCTTAAGCACAGATACGCAGTATTTT. Translating gives CAWSVSSLSTDTQYF. The complete variable domain, with remaining parts taken from reference TRBV30 and TRBJ2-3, reads SQTIHQWPATLVQPVGSPLSLECTVEGTSNPNLYWYRQAAGRGLQLLFYSVGIGQISSEVPQNLSASRPQDRQFILSSKKLLLSDSGFYLCAWSVSSLSTDTQYFGPGTRLTVL.

The J gene is TRBJ1-1, the V gene TRBV11-2; D is unclear. CDR3 length: 14 amino acids. The germline gives CDR1 SGHAT, CDR2 FQNNGV. The ends were cut back, 4 bases at V and 7 bases at J, with 16 bases in the middle. DNA of the CDR3: TGTGCCAGCAGCTCCCTCTCAGCAACCTTTGAAGCTTTCTTT. This gives the protein CASSSLSATFEAFF. Supplemented by reference TRBV11-2 and TRBJ1-1, the full variable domain reads EAGVAQSPRYKIIEKRQSVAFWCNPISGHATLYWYQQILGQGPKLLIQFQNNGVVDDSQLPKDRFSAERLKGVDSTLKIQPAKLEDSAVYLCASSSLSATFEAFFGQGTRLTVV.

This clonotype was seen ten or more times. The genes are TRBV12-3 or TRBV12-4 and TRBJ2-2; no definite D call. The CDR3 is made up of 15 amino acids. V lost 5 bases to trimming and J lost 7 bases, with 17 bases between them. The CDR3 loop is CASSVRTEWSGELFF. The CDR3 DNA reads TGTGCCAGCAGTGTAAGGACCGAGTGGAGCGGGGAGCTGTTTTTT.

Note on this clonotype: This likely traces to a read error, being one base from a far larger clone. CDR3 protein: CASSPGGGPAFF. CDR3 DNA sequence: TGTGCCAGCAGCCCCGGCGGGGGTCCTGCTTTCTTT. V and J are TRBV5-5 and TRBJ1-1; maybe TRBD1 (5 bases). There are 12 residues in the CDR3. The germline V gene encodes CDR1 SGHKS and CDR2 YYEKEE (reference sequence). Trimming cost V 4 bases and J 11 bases, with 15 bases left between them. Combining the CDR3 with reference TRBV5-5 and TRBJ1-1 gives the whole variable domain DAGVTQSPTHLIKTRGQQVTLRCSPISGHKSVSWYQQVLGQGPQFIFQYYEKEERGRGNFPDRFSARQFPNYSSELNVNALLLGDSALYLCASSPGGGPAFFGQGTRLTVV.

This clonotype was observed at least ten times. The chain is built from TRBV2 and TRBJ1-1; D call uncertain. The V end lost 6 bases, the J end lost 1 base, and 9 bases lay between the germline ends. CDR3 length: 13 residues. CDR1 is SNHLY and CDR2 is FYNNEI in the germline V gene. The CDR3 loop is CASRGRPNTEAFF. The CDR3 nucleotides read TGTGCCAGCAGAGGCAGACCGAACACTGAAGCTTTCTTT.

About this clonotype: Mismatch with germline at one junction end may stem from a read error. The chain joins TRBV12-3 or TRBV12-4 to TRBJ1-4; D uncertain. The length of the CDR3 is 13 residues. Here the CDR3 reads CASGLSQGEKLFF. CDR3 DNA sequence: TGTGCCAGCGGTTTATCTCAAGGAGAAAAACTGTTTTTT.

This clonotype showed up many times. The chain is built from TRBV27 and TRBJ2-7, with TRBD2 identical over 12 bases. This CDR3 has 14 amino acids. In germline, CDR1 is MNHEY, CDR2 SMNVEV (reference sequence). The J segment lost 6 bases and the V segment lost 10 bases, leaving 10 bases of the junction unmatched. In DNA, the CDR3 is TGTGCCACTGCGGGACTAGCGGGTTTCGGCGAGCAGTACTTC. This translates into CATAGLAGFGEQYF.

To note about this clonotype: Just one base apart from a much larger clone, this may be a read error. The chain employs TRBV18 and TRBJ2-1; D remains unclear. Germline assignment: CDR1 KGHSH and CDR2 LQKENI. CDR3 size: 15 residues. Here the CDR3 DNA reads TGTGCCAGCTCAGTTGGAGCAGCTCTCGCAAGTGAGCGGTTCTTC. Protein sequence: CASSVGAALASERFF.

This clonotype occurred many times. CDR3 DNA sequence: TGTGCCAGTAGTATGGCCCCGGGGGACTATGGCTACACCTTC. Amino acids: CASSMAPGDYGYTF. V is TRBV19 and J is TRBJ1-2; a weak D match, TRBD1 (5 bases). From germline, CDR1 is LNHDA and CDR2 SQIVND (reference sequence). The CDR3 has 14 residues. V lost 3 bases and J lost 3, with 11 bases in between.

At least ten counts were recorded for this clonotype. This chain connects TRBV11-2 to TRBJ2-1; D could derive from TRBD1 or TRBD2 (5 bases each). Germline V gene lookup returns CDR1 SGHAT and CDR2 FQNNGV. The germline V and J ends were trimmed by 0 bases and 7 bases, with 19 bases remaining between them. The CDR3 runs to 17 residues. This CDR3 reads CASSLDGGAGYNNEQFF. DNA for the CDR3: TGTGCCAGCAGCTTAGATGGGGGTGCGGGTTATAATAATGAGCAGTTCTTC.

This clonotype was detected only a few times. This chain uses TRBV25-1 with TRBJ2-2; D uncertain. The CDR3 has 15 amino acids. The germline V gene has CDR1 MGHDK and CDR2 SYGVNS. V gave up 2 bases and J gave up 2 bases, with 9 bases separating them. The DNA of the CDR3 is TGTGCCAGCAGTGAAGGTTATCCAAACACCGGGGAGCTGTTTTTT. As protein: CASSEGYPNTGELFF.

The rearrangement uses TRBV19 and TRBJ1-5; no clear D gene. Trimming removed 3 bases at V and 7 bases at J, with 19 bases between. This CDR3 is 16 amino acids long. In germline, CDR1 is LNHDA, CDR2 SQIVND (reference sequence). The CDR3 is CASSMGSPSTRQPQHF. DNA for the CDR3: TGTGCCAGTAGTATGGGTTCGCCCTCGACCAGGCAGCCCCAGCATTTT.

This clonotype was counted only a few times. Since a much larger clone is just one base distant, this may be a read error. The CDR3 DNA follows: TGTGCCATCAGTGGGTCGACGTGGGAGTCGAACACTGAAGCTTTCTTT. Translation: CAISGSTWESNTEAFF. The chain links TRBV10-3 to TRBJ1-1; D call uncertain. The CDR3 totals 16 residues. Trimming cost V 4 bases and J 1 base, with 16 bases left between them. Germline lookup yields CDR1 ENHRY and CDR2 SYGVKD.

The rearrangement links TRBV7-2 to TRBJ2-5, with D possibly called TRBD1 or TRBD2 (5 bases each). CDR3 length: 16 residues. Trimming left V 4 bases short and J 0 bases short, with 15 bases between. CDR1 SGHTA and CDR2 FQGNSA come from the germline V gene. The DNA for the CDR3 is TGTGCCAGCAGCTCCCTCAGGGCGGAGGACCAAGAGACCCAGTACTTC. This translates into CASSSLRAEDQETQYF.